This T cell receptor beta chain was observed in a study of radiation and T cells in renal cell carcinoma. Using immunoSEQ multiplex PCR, the repertoire was profiled, and TCRdb retains in-frame clones only, with some absent. The table shows about 15,000 clones, with around 60% occurring only once. As to treatment: treatment-naive control, cytoreductive nephrectomy. Control samples are tumors resected by cytoreductive nephrectomy without prior radiation. The ends lost 9 bases at V and 4 bases at J; junction bases unmatched: 16. The CDR3 spans 17 residues. The sequenced sample was tumor tissue, obtained from a patient whose treatment was nephrectomy without radiotherapy. The chain couples TRBV23-1 to TRBJ1-4; TRBD1 matches 8 bases. TRBV23-1 qualifies as an ORF whose function is uncertain. The TCR comes from a man between 45 and 60 years old with renal cell carcinoma. CDR3 nucleotide sequence: TGCGCCAGAGAGGGATGGGACAGGCGATATTTTAATGAAAAACTGTTTTTT. This gives the protein CAREGWDRRYFNEKLFF.